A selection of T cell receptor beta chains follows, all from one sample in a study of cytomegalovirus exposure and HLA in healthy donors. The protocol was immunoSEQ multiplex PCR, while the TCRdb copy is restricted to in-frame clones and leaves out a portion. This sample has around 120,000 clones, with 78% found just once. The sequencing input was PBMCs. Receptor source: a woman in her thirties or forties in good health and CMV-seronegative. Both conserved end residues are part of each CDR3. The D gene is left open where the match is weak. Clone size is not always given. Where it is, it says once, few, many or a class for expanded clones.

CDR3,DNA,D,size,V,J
CASSESRGANTEAFF,TGTGCCAGCAGTGAATCTAGGGGCGCGAACACTGAAGCTTTCTTT,.,.,TRBV6-1,TRBJ1-1
CAISESAPTQYF,TGTGCCATCAGTGAGTCAGCTCCCACGCAGTATTTT,.,few,TRBV10-3,TRBJ2-3
CASTDGRAGEQYF,TGCGCCAGCACTGACGGGAGGGCCGGGGAGCAGTACTTC,TRBD2,.,TRBV10-2,TRBJ2-7
CASSRGRPAGGYTF,TGTGCCAGCAGCAGAGGACGTCCGGCGGGTGGCTACACCTTC,.,.,TRBV13,TRBJ1-2
CASSATGVSYGYTF,TGTGCCAGCAGTGCTACAGGGGTGAGCTATGGCTACACCTTC,TRBD1,.,TRBV6-5,TRBJ1-2
CASSLAPPGVEQYF,TGTGCCAGCAGCTTAGCGCCTCCGGGGGTCGAGCAGTACTTC,.,once,TRBV7-8,TRBJ2-7
CASSGRGGYGYTF,TGTGCCAGCAGCGGGAGGGGGGGGTATGGCTACACCTTC,.,.,TRBV27,TRBJ1-2
CASSLEGFDTGELFF,TGTGCCAGCAGCTTAGAGGGGTTCGACACCGGGGAGCTGTTTTTT,.,once,TRBV11-1,TRBJ2-2
CASSPFGETQYF,TGTGCCAGCAGCCCCTTCGGTGAGACCCAGTACTTC,.,.,TRBV5-6,TRBJ2-5
CASSGARTSAGNEQFF,TGTGCCAGCAGCGGGGCCAGGACTAGCGCCGGGAATGAGCAGTTCTTC,TRBD2,.,TRBV9,TRBJ2-1
CASSPFSSPGNQPQHF,TGTGCCAGCTCACCATTTAGCTCCCCAGGGAATCAGCCCCAGCATTTT,.,.,TRBV18,TRBJ1-5
CSSTYFTDTQYF,TGTTCCAGCACCTACTTCACAGATACGCAGTATTTT,.,.,TRBV7-9,TRBJ2-3
CASSPATGGNEKLFF,TGTGCCAGCAGCCCCGCGACAGGGGGAAATGAAAAACTGTTTTTT,TRBD1,.,TRBV6-6,TRBJ1-4
CASTSGGDEQFF,TGTGCCAGCACCTCCGGGGGGGATGAGCAGTTCTTC,TRBD2,.,TRBV6-6,TRBJ2-1
CAISESFEGPQRGYTF,TGTGCCATCAGTGAGTCGTTTGAGGGCCCTCAGAGGGGCTACACCTTC,.,.,TRBV10-3,TRBJ1-2
CASSEEGQGPYPPLELALNNEQFF,TGTGCCAGCAGTGAAGAGGGACAGGGGCCCTACCCCCCCTTGGAACTAGCGCTGAACAATGAGCAGTTCTTC,TRBD1,.,TRBV6-1,TRBJ2-1
CASSRRTGESNYGYTF,TGTGCCAGCAGCCGTAGGACAGGGGAGTCTAACTATGGCTACACCTTC,TRBD1,once,TRBV4-2,TRBJ1-2
CASSPPSREKLFF,TGTGCCAGCTCACCACCGAGTCGGGAAAAACTGTTTTTT,.,.,TRBV18,TRBJ1-4
CASSYANEQFF,TGTGCCAGCAGTTACGCGAATGAGCAGTTCTTC,.,few,TRBV6-5,TRBJ2-1
CASRQGGPMNTEAFF,TGTGCCAGCAGACAGGGCGGCCCCATGAACACTGAAGCTTTCTTT,.,.,TRBV5-6,TRBJ1-1
CASSYSGIPLQPQHF,TGTGCCAGCAGCTACTCCGGGATACCGCTTCAGCCCCAGCATTTT,.,.,TRBV7-9,TRBJ1-5
CSSSPLTSGRGNIQYF,TGTTCCAGCAGCCCCTTGACTAGCGGGAGAGGGAACATTCAGTACTTC,TRBD2,.,TRBV7-9,TRBJ2-4
CASSYAGAEAFF,TGTGCCAGCAGTTACGCCGGGGCTGAAGCTTTCTTT,.,.,TRBV6-5,TRBJ1-1
CASSGAYYGYTF,TGTGCCAGCAGTGGAGCCTACTATGGCTACACCTTC,.,.,TRBV6-1,TRBJ1-2
CASSSLEGARYEQYF,TGTGCCAGCAGTTCCCTCGAGGGGGCGCGGTACGAGCAGTACTTC,TRBD1,.,TRBV27,TRBJ2-7
CASGVSGTGSTDTQYF,TGTGCCAGTGGCGTATCCGGGACAGGTAGCACAGATACGCAGTATTTT,TRBD1,.,TRBV19,TRBJ2-3
CASSDSGGTGRPDTQYF,TGTGCCAGCAGTGACTCTGGAGGGACAGGGCGCCCCGATACGCAGTATTTT,TRBD1,few,TRBV6-4,TRBJ2-3
CSASGSYGYTF,TGCAGTGCTAGCGGGTCGTATGGCTACACCTTC,.,.,TRBV20-1,TRBJ1-2
CAHTNRDPIIPF,TGTGCCCACACGAACAGGGATCCTATCATCCCCTTC,.,.,TRBV2,TRBJ1-2
CASSEAWGLNYGYTF,TGTGCCAGCAGTGAAGCTTGGGGACTCAACTATGGCTACACCTTC,.,.,TRBV6-1,TRBJ1-2
CASSPMTNYEQYF,TGTGCCAGCTCACCAATGACAAACTACGAGCAGTACTTC,.,.,TRBV18,TRBJ2-7
CSVVPKERPEAFF,TGCAGCGTTGTCCCCAAGGAGAGGCCTGAAGCTTTCTTT,.,.,TRBV29-1,TRBJ1-1
CASSAGLAGRSQYF,TGTGCCAGCAGTGCCGGACTAGCGGGACGATCGCAGTATTTT,TRBD2,.,TRBV28,TRBJ2-3
CASTQSSVQFF,TGTGCCAGCACCCAATCTAGCGTACAGTTCTTC,.,.,TRBV7-6,TRBJ2-1
CASSRQQDYEQYF,TGTGCCAGCAGTAGACAGCAGGACTACGAGCAGTACTTC,.,few,TRBV5-6,TRBJ2-7
CASKDSGSGYEQYF,TGTGCCAGCAAAGATAGCGGGAGTGGCTACGAGCAGTACTTC,TRBD2,.,TRBV27,TRBJ2-7
CASSLDRAGNTIYF,TGTGCCAGCAGCCTCGACAGGGCTGGAAACACCATATATTTT,TRBD1,.,TRBV7-9,TRBJ1-3
CASSGASPKEQFF,TGTGCCAGCAGTGGAGCATCCCCTAAGGAGCAGTTCTTC,.,once,TRBV25-1,TRBJ2-1
CASSHPRDGGPDTQYF,TGTGCCAGCTCACACCCTCGGGACGGGGGGCCAGATACGCAGTATTTT,.,.,TRBV18,TRBJ2-3
CATLQRDGSTDTQYF,TGTGCCACCCTACAGCGGGACGGTAGCACAGATACGCAGTATTTT,TRBD2,.,TRBV10-3,TRBJ2-3
CASSLYGGAGYTF,TGTGCCAGCAGCTTGTATGGGGGCGCAGGCTACACCTTC,.,.,TRBV5-6,TRBJ1-2
CASSLVGRGDEQYF,TGTGCCAGCAGCTTAGTCGGCAGGGGCGACGAGCAGTACTTC,.,.,TRBV11-2,TRBJ2-7
CASSFAGGNQPQHF,TGTGCCAGCAGTTTCGCCGGAGGGAATCAGCCCCAGCATTTT,.,.,TRBV28,TRBJ1-5
CASSSTGPHQPQHF,TGTGCCAGCAGTTCGACAGGGCCCCATCAGCCCCAGCATTTT,TRBD1,.,TRBV28,TRBJ1-5
CASADRVSNQPQHF,TGTGCCAGCGCCGACAGGGTTTCCAATCAGCCCCAGCATTTT,TRBD1,.,TRBV28,TRBJ1-5
CASKINRGFEKLFF,TGTGCCAGCAAAATTAACAGGGGGTTTGAAAAACTGTTTTTT,TRBD1,.,TRBV27,TRBJ1-4
CASSLGGTGFEAFF,TGTGCCAGCAGCTTGGGAGGGACAGGGTTTGAAGCTTTCTTT,TRBD1,.,TRBV5-4,TRBJ1-1
CASSWGTKETQYF,TGTGCCAGCAGCTGGGGGACTAAAGAGACCCAGTACTTC,TRBD2,.,TRBV7-9,TRBJ2-5
CASRARPGQGMGYSNQPQHF,TGTGCCAGCAGGGCAAGACCGGGACAGGGGATGGGGTATAGCAATCAGCCCCAGCATTTT,TRBD1,.,TRBV28,TRBJ1-5
CASSLIRSVDEQFF,TGTGCCAGCAGCTTAATCCGGTCGGTGGATGAGCAGTTCTTC,.,.,TRBV7-8,TRBJ2-1